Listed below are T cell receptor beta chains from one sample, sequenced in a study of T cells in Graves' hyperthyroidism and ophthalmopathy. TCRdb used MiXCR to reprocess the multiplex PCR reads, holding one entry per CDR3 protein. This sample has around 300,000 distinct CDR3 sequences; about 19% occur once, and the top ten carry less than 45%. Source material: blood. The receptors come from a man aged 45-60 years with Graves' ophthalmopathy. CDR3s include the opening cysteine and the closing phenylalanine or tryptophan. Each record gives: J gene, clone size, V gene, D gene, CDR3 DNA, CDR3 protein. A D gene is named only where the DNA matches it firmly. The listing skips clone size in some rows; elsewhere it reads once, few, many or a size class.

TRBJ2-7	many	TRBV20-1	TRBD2	TGCAGTGCTAGCACTAGCGGGAGGGCGCTCTCCTACGAGCAGTACTTC	CSASTSGRALSYEQYF
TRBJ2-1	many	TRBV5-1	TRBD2	TGCGCCAGCAGCTTCCCCTCGACTAGCGGGAGTACGAATGAGCAGTTCTTC	CASSFPSTSGSTNEQFF
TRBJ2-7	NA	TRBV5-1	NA	TGCGCCAGCAAACCAACAGGGTTCTACGAGCAGTACTTC	CASKPTGFYEQYF
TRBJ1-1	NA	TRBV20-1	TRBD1	TGCAGTGGGCAGGGGGCGTTAAGCACTGAAGCTTTCTTT	CSGQGALSTEAFF
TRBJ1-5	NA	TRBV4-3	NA	TGCGCCAGCAGCCAAGATCTTTCGGGAAATCAGCCCCAGCATTTT	CASSQDLSGNQPQHF
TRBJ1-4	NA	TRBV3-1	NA	TGTGCCAGCAGCCAAGATCCCCGAAGGACTGAAAAACTGTTTTTT	CASSQDPRRTEKLFF
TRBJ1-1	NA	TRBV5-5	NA	TGTGCCAGCAGTTCCGGGGACGGAGAAGCTTTCTTT	CASSSGDGEAFF
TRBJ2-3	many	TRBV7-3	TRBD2	TGTGCCAGCAGCTCTAGGGGAGGGCCGGGGGATACGCAGTATTTT	CASSSRGGPGDTQYF
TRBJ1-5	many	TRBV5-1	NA	TGCGCCAGCAGCTTGGGCCCCGCCGCCACGGGACATCAGCCCCAGCATTTT	CASSLGPAATGHQPQHF
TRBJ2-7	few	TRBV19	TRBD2	TGTGCCAGTAGTACGGGACTAGCGGGATCCTACGAGCAGTACTTC	CASSTGLAGSYEQYF
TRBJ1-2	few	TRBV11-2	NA	TGTGCCAGCAGCCCCCGTGGCACTTACTATGGCTACACCTTC	CASSPRGTYYGYTF
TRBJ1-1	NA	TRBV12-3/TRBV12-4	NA	TGTGCCAGCAGTTTTAGTGGCCCGGGGAACACTGAAGCTTTCTTT	CASSFSGPGNTEAFF
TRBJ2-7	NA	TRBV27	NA	TGTGCCAGCAGTGCTAATCCGCCCCTCTACGAGCAGTACTTC	CASSANPPLYEQYF
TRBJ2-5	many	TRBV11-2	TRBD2	TGTGCCAGCAGCTCTTTAGCGGGAATGGGGGAGACCCAGTACTTC	CASSSLAGMGETQYF
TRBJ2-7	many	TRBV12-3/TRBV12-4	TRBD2	TGTGCCAGCAGGTTGGGACTAGCGGGAGTATACGAGCAGTACTTC	CASRLGLAGVYEQYF
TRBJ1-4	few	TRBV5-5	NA	TGTGCCAGCAGCTTACAGGTTCCAACTAATGAAAAACTGTTTTTT	CASSLQVPTNEKLFF
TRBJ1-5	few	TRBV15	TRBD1	TGTGCCACCAGCAGGGACCCGGGACAGACTTTCAATCAGCCCCAGCATTTT	CATSRDPGQTFNQPQHF
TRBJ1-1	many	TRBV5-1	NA	TGCGCCAGCAGCTTGGATCCGGGGCCGAACACTGAAGCTTTCTTT	CASSLDPGPNTEAFF
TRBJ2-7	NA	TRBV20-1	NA	TGCAGTGCTAGCGGGTGGAACTCCTACGAGCAGTACTTC	CSASGWNSYEQYF
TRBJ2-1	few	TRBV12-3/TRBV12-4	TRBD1	TGTGCCAGCAGTTCCTCAGGGGGTGAGCAGTTCTTC	CASSSSGGEQFF
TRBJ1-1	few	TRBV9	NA	TGTGCCAGCAGCCTTTTCGACAGGTTCCCAACTGAAGCTTTCTTT	CASSLFDRFPTEAFF
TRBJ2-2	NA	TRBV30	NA	TGTGCCTGGACTTCCCACACCGGGGAGCTGTTTTTT	CAWTSHTGELFF
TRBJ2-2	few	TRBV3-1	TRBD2	TGTGCCAGCAGCCAAGGAGCGGGAGAAATCACCGGGGAGCTGTTTTTT	CASSQGAGEITGELFF
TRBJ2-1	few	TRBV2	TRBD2	TGTGCCAGCAGTAAAAGTTCGGGACTAGCGGGAGGGCGGAGCTCCTACAATGAGCAGTTCTTC	CASSKSSGLAGGRSSYNEQFF
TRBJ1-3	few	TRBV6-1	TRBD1	TGTGCCAGCAGTGAAGCACGGACAGGTCCAAGTCTTGGAAACACCATATATTTT	CASSEARTGPSLGNTIYF
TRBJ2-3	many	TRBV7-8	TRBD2	TGTGCCAGCAGCTTAGTAACCGGGACTAGCGGGGGTAGCACAGATACGCAGTATTTT	CASSLVTGTSGGSTDTQYF
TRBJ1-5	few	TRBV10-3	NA	TGTGCCATCAGTGAGTCACCGGCGAATCAGCCCCAGCATTTT	CAISESPANQPQHF
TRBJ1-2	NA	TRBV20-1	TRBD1	TGCAGTGCTAGGACGGGACAGGGGTATGGCTACACCTTC	CSARTGQGYGYTF
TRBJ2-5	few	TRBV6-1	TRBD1	TGTGCCAGCGGGAGGACAGGGGTTCCCCAAGAGACCCAGTACTTC	CASGRTGVPQETQYF
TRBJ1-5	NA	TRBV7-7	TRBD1	TGTGCTAGCAGCCGAAGGGACAGGGTGTCGAGCAATCAGCCCCAGCATTTT	CASSRRDRVSSNQPQHF
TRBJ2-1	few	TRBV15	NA	TGTGCCACCAGCAGAGCCGCGAGGTTCGGGGAGCAGTTCTTC	CATSRAARFGEQFF
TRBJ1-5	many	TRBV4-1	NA	TGCGCCAGCAGCCAAGTCGGTGGAGGCAATCAGCCCCAGCATTTT	CASSQVGGGNQPQHF
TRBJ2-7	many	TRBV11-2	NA	TGTGCCAGCAGCCCCCAGGGGTCCGAGCAGTACTTC	CASSPQGSEQYF
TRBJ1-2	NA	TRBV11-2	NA	TGTGCCAGCAGCCCGCCCGGGGTTTGGGACACCTTC	CASSPPGVWDTF
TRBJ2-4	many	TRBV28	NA	TGTGCCAGCAGTTTAGAAGGGAAGACGGCCAAAAACATTCAGTACTTC	CASSLEGKTAKNIQYF
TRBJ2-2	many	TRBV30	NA	TGTGCCTGGAGTGTTAGCAGCGGAGCTGGAAACACCGGGGAGCTGTTTTTT	CAWSVSSGAGNTGELFF
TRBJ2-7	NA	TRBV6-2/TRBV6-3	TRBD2	TGTGCCAGCAGGCGAACTAGCGGGAGTGGCAACGAGCAGTACTTC	CASRRTSGSGNEQYF
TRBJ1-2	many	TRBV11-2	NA	TGTGCCAGCACCAGCCTCGGGGGGAATAACTATGGCTACACCTTC	CASTSLGGNNYGYTF
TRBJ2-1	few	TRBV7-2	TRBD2	TGTGCCAGCAGCTTAAATTCGGCGGGACTAAGGGATGAGCAGTTCTTC	CASSLNSAGLRDEQFF
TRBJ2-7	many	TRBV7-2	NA	TGTGCCAGCAGCTTACTACAGGTCCCCTCCTACGAGCAGTACTTC	CASSLLQVPSYEQYF
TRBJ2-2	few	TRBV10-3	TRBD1	TGTGCCATCAGTGCGGGAGGACAGGGGGCTTATACCGGGGAGCTGTTTTTT	CAISAGGQGAYTGELFF
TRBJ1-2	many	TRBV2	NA	TGTGCCAGCAGATACCAACAGGGAAGCTATGGCTACACCTTC	CASRYQQGSYGYTF
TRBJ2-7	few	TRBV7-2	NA	TGTGCCAGCAGTCCCCTGGGGAGGAGGGGGCTGTCCTACGAGCAGTACTTC	CASSPLGRRGLSYEQYF
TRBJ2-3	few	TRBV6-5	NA	TGTGCCAGCAGTTACGGGGCGGCAGGCCCCACAGATACGCAGTATTTT	CASSYGAAGPTDTQYF
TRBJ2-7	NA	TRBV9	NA	TGTGCCAGCAGCGTAGAGCAGGGTTACTCCTACGAGCAGTACTTC	CASSVEQGYSYEQYF
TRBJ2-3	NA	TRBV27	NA	TGTGCCAGCAGTTTAAACGGTCTAGCCTATAGCACAGATACGCAGTATTTT	CASSLNGLAYSTDTQYF
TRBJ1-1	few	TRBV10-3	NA	TGTGCCATCAGTGAGACTGACGGAGGGACTGAAGCTTTCTTT	CAISETDGGTEAFF
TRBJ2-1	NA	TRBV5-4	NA	TGTGCCAGCAGCAACCCCTTAGGCTCGAATGAGCAGTTCTTC	CASSNPLGSNEQFF
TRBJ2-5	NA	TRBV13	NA	TGTGCCAGCAGCCATATTTGGCAGGGAGAAGAGACCCAGTGCTTC	CASSHIWQGEETQCF
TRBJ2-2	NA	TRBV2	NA	TGTGCCAGCCGGAGGGGTTCCGGGGAGCTGTTTTTT	CASRRGSGELFF
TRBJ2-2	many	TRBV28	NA	TGTGCCAGCATCACCCCAGAACTAGACGGGGAGCTGTTTTTT	CASITPELDGELFF
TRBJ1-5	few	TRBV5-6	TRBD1	TGTGCCAGCAGCTCCTCCCGGGACAGGGGGACATTTGGCAATCAGCCCCAGCATTTT	CASSSSRDRGTFGNQPQHF
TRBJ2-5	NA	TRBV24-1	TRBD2	TGTGCCACCAGTGACCCGGGGATGGGGGGGGAGACCCAGTACTTC	CATSDPGMGGETQYF
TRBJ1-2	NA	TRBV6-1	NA	TGTGCCAGCACCAAGCTGGGGGGGTTAGGCTACACCTTC	CASTKLGGLGYTF
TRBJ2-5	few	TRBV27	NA	TGTGCCAGCAGTCCCAGGGGTTCGGGTAAAGAGACCCAGTACTTC	CASSPRGSGKETQYF
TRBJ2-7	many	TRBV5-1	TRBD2	TGCGCCAGCAGCTTGCTTGCACTAGCGGGGACCAGCTCCTACGAGCAGTACTTC	CASSLLALAGTSSYEQYF
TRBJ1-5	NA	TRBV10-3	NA	TGTGCCATCAAGGGCAGCGGTCAGCCCCAGCATTTT	CAIKGSGQPQHF
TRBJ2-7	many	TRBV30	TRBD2	TGTGCCTCTGTAGCGGGGACAACCTACGAGCAGTACTTC	CASVAGTTYEQYF
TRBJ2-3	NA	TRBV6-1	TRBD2	TGTGCCAGCAGTGAGCCAGCGGGAAACACAGATACGCAGTATTTT	CASSEPAGNTDTQYF